This T cell receptor beta chain was obtained from a study of shared clonotypes between healthy human individuals. The DNA input per sorted-subset replicate PCR was about 190 ng, corresponding to some 30,000 T cell genomes. Clones were sequenced by immunoSEQ multiplex PCR, and TCRdb holds only the in-frame ones, with some missing. The data contain about 2.4 million clones, about 92% of them singletons. Looked up from germline, CDR1 is SNHLY and CDR2 is FYNNEI. The CDR3 sequence is 15 residues long. The ends lost 6 bases at V and 2 bases at J; junction bases unmatched: 7. What was sequenced was naive CD4+ T cells sorted from blood. Subset in this sample: CD45RA+ positively selected. This clonotype originated in a man in his late teens or twenties in good health. The chain uses TRBV2 and TRBJ2-3, with TRBD2 matching over 8 bases. CDR3 protein: CASSDERGFTDTQYF. The CDR3 nucleotides are TGTGCCAGCAGCGATGAGCGGGGGTTCACAGATACGCAGTATTTT.